This T cell receptor beta chain was profiled in a study of blood T cell repertoires in COVID-19. Study information: COVID-19 samples, acute and convalescent, were from the United States, Italy and Spain.

Original analysis: Reference gene primer amplification yielded estimated nucleated cell counts. Only in-frame clones appear in the TCRdb table, and some are missing; sequencing was by immunoSEQ multiplex PCR. Clone size and V and J calls were adopted from that table, with D and trimming inferred from the DNA. The sample has about 250,000 clones, 70% to 90% seen once. The CDR3 has 15 residues. Germline CDR1 is SNHLY and CDR2 is FYNNEI. V lost 5 bases and J lost 7, with 18 bases in between. This receptor was taken from a man aged 45 to 65 with COVID-19, enrolled during active disease. The chain couples TRBV2 to TRBJ2-1; perhaps TRBD1 as D (6 bases). Sequencing used peripheral blood. The CDR3: CASSMDRLGPNEQFF. CDR3 coding DNA: TGTGCCAGCAGTATGGACAGACTCGGCCCTAATGAGCAGTTCTTC.